One and the same sample provided the 32 T cell receptor beta chains below, sequenced in a study of cytomegalovirus exposure and HLA in healthy donors. Use of 60 Vbeta and 13 Jbeta primers characterized the PCR. Clones were sequenced by immunoSEQ multiplex PCR, and TCRdb holds only the in-frame ones, with some missing. The profile shows 75,000 to 90,000 clones, under 80% of them singletons. Sequenced sample: PBMCs. Source of these receptors: a human donor in good health.

This clone has just a few counts. The chain is built from TRBV4-3 and TRBJ2-7; D unclear. The CDR3 is 15 residues long. V was cut by 0 bases and J by 4 bases, with 13 bases left in between. Germline V gene lookup returns CDR1 LGHNA and CDR2 YSLEER. The CDR3 DNA is TGCGCCAGCAGCCAAGAAGAGTTCAAAACTTACGAGCAGTACTTC. Protein product: CASSQEEFKTYEQYF.

The chain recombines TRBV9 with TRBJ2-5; 8 bases align to TRBD1. This CDR3 has 15 amino acids. V shed 1 base and J 1 base; nucleotides not matched to a gene: 3. Germline V gene data show CDR1 as SGDLS and CDR2 as YYNGEE. The CDR3 DNA reads TGTGCCAGCAGCGTAACCGGACAGGGCCAAGAGACCCAGTACTTC. The encoded protein is CASSVTGQGQETQYF. The complete variable domain, with remaining parts taken from reference TRBV9 and TRBJ2-5, reads DSGVTQTPKHLITATGQRVTLRCSPRSGDLSVYWYQQSLDQGLQFLIQYYNGEERAKGNILERFSAQQFPDLHSELNLSSLELGDSALYFCASSVTGQGQETQYFGPGTRLLVL.

This clone appeared once. This chain uses TRBV12-2 with TRBJ1-5. TRBV12-2 is designated a pseudogene. CDR3 length equals 14 residues. CDR3 nucleotide sequence: TGTGCAAGTCGCTTAGTTTTAGAATGTCAGCCCCAGCATTTT. This codes for CASRLVLECQPQHF.

The CDR3 region is CASSDRSASVVPLHF. The CDR3 coding sequence is TGTGCCAGCAGCGACAGGTCCGCGTCAGTTGTACCCCTCCACTTT. The chain is built from TRBV7-2 and TRBJ1-6; tentative D call: TRBD1 (6 bases). V lost 5 bases and J lost 12, with 20 bases in between. Germline CDR1 SGHTA, CDR2 FQGNSA. CDR3 size: 15 residues.

The gene calls are TRBV5-1 and TRBJ2-5; perhaps TRBD1 as D (6 bases). CDR1 and CDR2 (germline): SGHRS, YFSETQ. This CDR3 has 14 residues. V was shortened by 0 bases and J by 1 base, with 7 bases between the two germline ends. The CDR3 loop is CASSLETGQETQYF. CDR3 sequence (DNA): TGCGCCAGCAGCTTGGAGACAGGCCAAGAGACCCAGTACTTC.

The chain uses TRBV10-2 and TRBJ2-3, with a possible D match to TRBD2 (7 bases). With 11 bases removed from V and 0 bases from J, the gap between germline ends came to 21 bases. CDR3 length equals 16 residues. Germline V gene lookup returns CDR1 WSHSY and CDR2 SAAADI. DNA of the CDR3: TGCGCCTGTGGGGGGGGCTTGATAGCTAGCACAGATACGCAGTATTTT. Its translation is CACGGGLIASTDTQYF.

This clone was counted between two and nine times. V is TRBV7-2 and J is TRBJ1-1; D might be TRBD1 (5 bases). Germline V lookup: CDR1 SGHTA, CDR2 FQGNSA. Between the trimmed V and J ends, which lost 5 bases and 1 base, there was a span of 17 bases. The CDR3 length is 16 residues. CDR3 amino acids: CASSPRTPAGNTEAFF. The CDR3 region has the DNA TGTGCCAGCAGCCCCAGGACACCGGCCGGGAACACTGAAGCTTTCTTT.

The chain recombines TRBV2 with TRBJ1-5; D possibly corresponds to TRBD1 (5 bases). The CDR3 covers 14 residues. Trimming removed 6 bases from V and 0 bases from J, with 9 bases in between. Germline V gene sequence: CDR1 SNHLY, CDR2 FYNNEI. The CDR3 DNA follows: TGTGCCAGCAGCACAGGTTATAGCAATCAGCCCCAGCATTTT. Translation: CASSTGYSNQPQHF.

The chain has TRBV18 and TRBJ1-1; D unresolved. Trimming removed 2 bases from V and 1 base from J, with 8 bases in between. Per the germline V gene, CDR1 is KGHSH and CDR2 is LQKENI. The CDR3 length is 14 residues. CDR3 protein: CASSPLTRNTEAFF. The CDR3 DNA is TGTGCCAGCTCACCATTAACCAGGAACACTGAAGCTTTCTTT.

This chain uses TRBV29-1 with TRBJ2-1; D remains unclear. In germline, CDR1 is SQVTM, CDR2 ANQGSEA. The CDR3 length is 12 residues. V was shortened by 7 bases and J by 4 bases, with 11 bases between the two germline ends. The CDR3 DNA sequence: TGCAGCGCCTCGTTGAGTTACAATGAGCAGTTCTTC. Translated: CSASLSYNEQFF.

Worth noting for this clone: A read error may produce the germline difference seen at one junction end. The chain combines TRBV6-5 with TRBJ1-5, with D unresolved. The CDR3 is 16 residues long. Germline V gives CDR1 MNHEY, CDR2 SVGAGI. The DNA of the CDR3 is TGTGCCAGCAGTTACCTGGCGCCACCCGACAATCAGCCCCAGAATTTT. Translated: CASSYLAPPDNQPQNF.

The J gene is TRBJ1-1, the V gene TRBV19, with 10 bases fitting TRBD1. CDR3 length equals 14 residues. Germline CDR1 is LNHDA and CDR2 is SQIVND (reference sequence). The V and J ends lost 3 bases and 5 bases, in that order; junction bases with no gene match: 3. The CDR3 sequence: CASSIGQGETEAFF. The CDR3, as DNA: TGTGCCAGTAGTATCGGACAGGGGGAAACTGAAGCTTTCTTT.

The V gene is TRBV21-1, the J gene TRBJ1-2; the DNA was not used to check the table's D call, TRBD1. TRBV21-1 is a pseudogene segment. CDR3 length equals 17 residues. DNA for the CDR3: TGTGCCAGCAGCAAACTAACCTCGAGGGGGCGGATAAATGGCTACACCTTC. Protein: CASSKLTSRGRINGYTF.

V gene TRBV6-5 combines with J gene TRBJ1-2; D unresolved. Trimming stripped 6 bases from V and 4 bases from J, with 18 bases between. Germline assignment: CDR1 MNHEY and CDR2 SVGAGI. The CDR3 sequence is 15 residues long. The CDR3 spells CASSSGGGRSYGYTF. DNA of the CDR3: TGTGCCAGCAGCTCGGGTGGAGGGAGAAGCTATGGCTACACCTTC.

CDR3 region: CASSPYPGSYEQYF. In DNA form, the CDR3 reads TGTGCCAGCAGTCCATATCCAGGTAGCTACGAGCAGTACTTC. V and J are TRBV21-1 and TRBJ2-7; the table's D call of TRBD1 was not tested on the DNA. TRBV21-1 is an annotated pseudogene. This CDR3 is 14 amino acids long.

This chain uses TRBV27 with TRBJ1-1, with D perhaps TRBD1 (5 bases). The CDR3 runs to 13 residues. Trimming pared 3 bases from V and 1 base from J, leaving 6 bases between. The germline CDR1 and CDR2 sequences are MNHEY and SMNVEV (reference sequence). The CDR3 nucleotides read TGTGCCAGCAGTTTCGGACAGAACACTGAAGCTTTCTTT. The encoded protein is CASSFGQNTEAFF.

This chain links TRBV29-1 with TRBJ2-6; weak D call: TRBD2 (6 bases). The CDR3 contains 14 residues. V shed 3 bases and J shed 1 base, with 7 bases lying between them. CDR1 and CDR2 from the germline V gene are SQVTM and ANQGSEA. CDR3 residues: CSVDRGSGANVLTF. The CDR3 nucleotides are TGCAGCGTTGATCGGGGGTCTGGGGCCAACGTCCTGACTTTC. The entire variable domain, with the rest obtained from reference TRBV29-1 and TRBJ2-6, is as follows: SAVISQKPSRDICQRGTSLTIQCQVDSQVTMMFWYRQQPGQSLTLIATANQGSEATYESGFVIDKFPISRPNLTFSTLTVSNMSPEDSSIYLCSVDRGSGANVLTFGAGSRLTVL.

The CDR3 nucleotides read TGTGCCAGCAGCCCTACTAGCGGGGGGTCGGGGACCGGGGAGCTGTTTTTT. Encoded protein: CASSPTSGGSGTGELFF. This chain connects TRBV5-4 to TRBJ2-2; 12 positions agree with TRBD2. Germline trimming cut 4 bases from V and 5 bases from J; bases unmatched to any gene: 9. Germline CDR1 SGHNT, CDR2 YYREEE (reference sequence). The CDR3 consists of 17 residues.

The genes are TRBV6-6 and TRBJ2-1, with 7 positions matching TRBD1. The CDR3 spans 13 residues. The junction had 8 bases not matched to a gene; V was cut back by 7 bases and J by 8 bases. Germline lookup yields CDR1 MNHNY and CDR2 SVGAGI (reference sequence). CDR3 region: CASTEGDSDEQFF. The DNA of the CDR3 is TGTGCCAGCACCGAGGGGGACAGTGATGAGCAGTTCTTC.

The V call is TRBV10-3, the J call TRBJ2-5, with 8 bases lining up with TRBD1. The junction had 2 bases not matched to a gene; V was cut back by 3 bases and J by 5 bases. The CDR3 sequence is 13 residues long. In germline, CDR1 is ENHRY, CDR2 SYGVKD. CDR3 sequence: CAISDRGLETQYF. As DNA, the CDR3 is TGTGCCATCAGTGACAGGGGGCTTGAGACCCAGTACTTC.

This rearrangement joins TRBV6-5 to TRBJ2-2; maybe TRBD1 (5 bases). The V and J ends lost 0 bases and 6 bases respectively, with 11 bases between them. This CDR3 has 15 amino acids. Germline V gene sequence: CDR1 MNHEY, CDR2 SVGAGI. This CDR3 reads CASSYSFLGAGELFF. As DNA, the CDR3 is TGTGCCAGCAGTTACTCGTTTCTAGGGGCCGGGGAGCTGTTTTTT.

In DNA, the CDR3 is TGTGCCAGTGACCCAGGGGGCTCGAACACTGAAGCTTTCTTT. Its translation is CASDPGGSNTEAFF. The genes are TRBV6-5 and TRBJ1-1; 8 bases match TRBD1. CDR1 and CDR2 (germline): MNHEY, SVGAGI. This CDR3 is 14 amino acids long. Losses at the gene ends were 9 bases for V and 1 base for J; bases not matched to a gene: 7.

The CDR3 nucleotides are TGTGCCAGTAGTTCACTAGCGGGGGGGGCCGGGGAGCTGTTTTTT. Translating it yields CASSSLAGGAGELFF. This sequence joins TRBV19 and TRBJ2-2; TRBD2 aligns across 13 bases. The CDR3 totals 15 residues. V gave up 5 bases and J gave up 6 bases; unmatched junction bases: 3. Germline V gives CDR1 LNHDA, CDR2 SQIVND (reference sequence). The full variable domain, in which reference TRBV19 and TRBJ2-2 provide the parts outside the CDR3, is DGGITQSPKYLFRKEGQNVTLSCEQNLNHDAMYWYRQDPGQGLRLIYYSQIVNDFQKGDIAEGYSVSREKKESFPLTVTSAQKNPTAFYLCASSSLAGGAGELFFGEGSRLTVL.

The rearrangement joins TRBV6-1 to TRBJ2-1, with TRBD2 matching 14 bases. Germline lookup yields CDR1 MNHNS and CDR2 SASEGT. The trim removed 5 bases at V and 7 bases at J, leaving 4 bases unmatched. The CDR3 totals 15 residues. The CDR3 DNA follows: TGTGCCAGCAGTCGACTAGCGGGGGGGCCAAATGAGCAGTTCTTC. This encodes CASSRLAGGPNEQFF.

The chain is built from TRBV7-9 and TRBJ2-7; possibly TRBD1 for D (6 bases). The CDR3 is 16 amino acids. V was clipped by 4 bases and J by 3 bases, with 19 bases between them. Germline CDR1 reads SEHNR; CDR2 reads FQNEAQ (reference sequence). In DNA, the CDR3 is TGTGCCAGCAGCTCATCTCATGGGGGCCTGCTCTACGAGCAGTACTTC. As protein: CASSSSHGGLLYEQYF.

This clone is a singleton in its sample. In nucleotides, the CDR3 is TGTGCCAGTAGTCTTCAACTCGGCACCGGGGAGCTGTTTTTT. Its protein is CASSLQLGTGELFF. This sequence joins TRBV19 and TRBJ2-2; unclear D gene. Trimming removed 5 bases at V and 4 bases at J, with 11 bases between. The CDR3 loop spans 14 amino acids. CDR1 is LNHDA, CDR2 SQIVND, per germline (reference sequence).

The chain uses TRBV7-2 and TRBJ1-1; D may be TRBD1 (6 bases). Per the germline V gene, CDR1 is SGHTA and CDR2 is FQGNSA. Trimming removed 2 bases at V and 5 bases at J, with 15 bases between. The CDR3 covers 15 residues. The CDR3 coding sequence is TGTGCCAGCAGCTTATCAAGGGGGGGGCGAACTGAAGCTTTCTTT. The encoded protein is CASSLSRGGRTEAFF.

Regarding this clone: One junction end disagrees with the germline gene, perhaps due to a read error. Other DNA sequences in this specimen translate into the identical CDR3. The gene calls are TRBV5-6 and TRBJ1-2; 7 nucleotides match TRBD1. Germline V CDR1 and CDR2: SGHDT, YYEEEE. The CDR3 is 13 amino acids. The CDR3 protein is CASSLGQNYGYTF. As DNA, the CDR3 is TGTGCCAGCAGTTTGGGACAGAACTATGGCTACACCTTC. The full variable domain, with the rest looked up from reference TRBV5-6 and TRBJ1-2, is DAGVTQSPTHLIKTRGQQVTLRCSPKSGHDTVSWYQQALGQGPQFIFQYYEEEERQRGNFPDRFSGHQFPNYSSELNVNALLLGDSALYLCASSLGQNYGYTFGSGTRLTVV.

This chain links TRBV30 with TRBJ2-2, with D perhaps matching TRBD2 (6 bases). The CDR3 spans 13 residues. The germline V gene has CDR1 GTSNPN and CDR2 SVGIG (reference sequence). Trimming removed 2 bases from V and 7 bases from J, with 11 bases in between. Written as DNA, the CDR3 is TGTGCCTGGAGTTTCGGGGGAAGCGGGGAGCTGTTTTTT. Protein sequence: CAWSFGGSGELFF. Full variable domain (outside the CDR3, taken from reference TRBV30 and TRBJ2-2): SQTIHQWPATLVQPVGSPLSLECTVEGTSNPNLYWYRQAAGRGLQLLFYSVGIGQISSEVPQNLSASRPQDRQFILSSKKLLLSDSGFYLCAWSFGGSGELFFGEGSRLTVL.

This clone was seen once. The V gene is TRBV7-7, the J gene TRBJ2-2; weak D call: TRBD2 (7 bases). This CDR3 is built from 14 residues. CDR1 is SSHAT, CDR2 FNYEAQ, per germline (reference sequence). Trimming cost V 0 bases and J 6 bases, with 8 bases left between them. CDR3 in DNA: TGTGCCAGCAGCTTAGCGGGGGGGCCCGGGGAGCTGTTTTTT. This codes for CASSLAGGPGELFF. Variable domain in full (rest from reference TRBV7-7 and TRBJ2-2): GAGVSQSPRYKVTKRGQDVTLRCDPISSHATLYWYQQALGQGPEFLTYFNYEAQPDKSGLPSDRFSAERPEGSISTLTIQRTEQRDSAMYRCASSLAGGPGELFFGEGSRLTVL.

The rearrangement uses TRBV7-9 and TRBJ1-5; tentatively, D is TRBD1 (6 bases). This CDR3 comprises 13 residues. V was pared by 3 bases and J by 7 bases, with 10 bases between. Per the germline V gene, CDR1 is SEHNR and CDR2 is FQNEAQ (reference sequence). The CDR3 DNA reads TGTGCCAGCAGCTTGGGACAAGGACAGCCCCAGCATTTT. Its translation is CASSLGQGQPQHF.

This clone appeared once. The rearrangement joins TRBV6-6 to TRBJ1-5, with D maybe TRBD1 (5 bases). Trimming shortened V by 4 bases and J by 1 base, and 14 bases separated the two germline ends. Germline CDR1 and CDR2: MNHNY and SVGAGI (reference sequence). The CDR3 consists of 16 residues. The CDR3 spells CASSSGLRESNQPQHF. CDR3 nucleotides: TGTGCCAGCAGTTCGGGGCTTCGGGAGAGCAATCAGCCCCAGCATTTT.